The rows below give T cell receptor beta chains drawn from one sample of a study of blood T cell repertoires in COVID-19. Some clones are missing from TCRdb's copy, which holds only in-frame ones; the method was immunoSEQ multiplex PCR. The sample has under 150,000 clones; about 81% are singletons. Sequencing was performed on peripheral blood. The receptors here all came from a woman older than 75 with acute or convalescent COVID-19. CDR3s include the opening cysteine and the closing phenylalanine or tryptophan. D genes are given only for firm matches. The size entry is marked missing in some rows and otherwise reads once, few, many or a size class.

clone_size,v_call,j_call,d_call,cdr3_aa,cdr3_nt
NA,TRBV7-2,TRBJ1-4,NA,CASSLVPVRGEKLFF,TGTGCCAGCAGCTTAGTACCCGTCAGAGGGGAAAAACTGTTTTTT
NA,TRBV4-1,TRBJ1-5,NA,CASSQYGDQPQHF,TGCGCCAGCAGCCAATACGGAGATCAGCCCCAGCATTTT
NA,TRBV3-1/TRBV3-2,TRBJ1-2,NA,CASSQEGGRDYGYTF,TGTGCCAGCAGCCAAGAGGGGGGGCGCGACTATGGCTACACCTTC
once,TRBV7-2,TRBJ2-2,NA,CASSPQQAHTGELFF,TGTGCCAGCAGCCCTCAACAGGCGCACACCGGGGAGCTGTTTTTT
NA,TRBV10-2,TRBJ2-1,TRBD2,CASSPSGLAYEQFF,TGCGCCAGCAGCCCTTCCGGACTAGCCTATGAGCAGTTCTTC
NA,TRBV5-1,TRBJ1-2,TRBD1,CASSSSSDRASYGYTF,TGCGCCAGCAGCTCGTCTTCGGACAGGGCTTCCTATGGCTACACCTTC
NA,TRBV15,TRBJ2-7,TRBD2,CATSREASGTYEQYF,TGTGCCACCAGCAGGGAGGCTAGCGGAACCTACGAGCAGTACTTC
many,TRBV13,TRBJ2-5,TRBD2,CASRGSGRPNQETQYF,TGTGCCAGCAGGGGGAGCGGGAGGCCTAATCAAGAGACCCAGTACTTC
once,TRBV29-1,TRBJ1-2,NA,CSVEDLSGSFYGYTF,TGCAGCGTTGAAGATTTGTCGGGGAGTTTCTATGGCTACACCTTC
NA,TRBV5-6,TRBJ2-3,NA,CASRSPGIDTQYF,TGTGCCAGCAGGTCCCCCGGGATAGATACGCAGTATTTT
few,TRBV3-1/TRBV3-2,TRBJ1-2,NA,CASSQVKRGYTF,TGTGCCAGCAGCCAAGTCAAGCGTGGCTACACCTTC
NA,TRBV5-1,TRBJ1-1,NA,CASSLGSIGDTEAFF,TGCGCCAGCAGCTTGGGATCTATCGGAGACACTGAAGCTTTCTTT
NA,TRBV7-2,TRBJ1-4,TRBD1,CASSLLAGGNEKLFF,TGTGCCAGCAGCTTATTGGCAGGGGGGAATGAAAAACTGTTTTTT
once,TRBV5-1,TRBJ2-4,NA,CASSLDRNIQYF,TGCGCCAGCAGCTTGGACAGAAACATTCAGTACTTC
NA,TRBV7-2,TRBJ2-3,NA,CASSLMRGGADTQYF,TGTGCCAGCAGCTTAATGAGGGGGGGGGCCGATACGCAGTATTTT
NA,TRBV27,TRBJ1-1,TRBD1,CASSLLASGGSAEAFF,TGTGCCAGCAGTTTATTGGCGTCAGGGGGGTCCGCTGAAGCTTTCTTT
NA,TRBV5-1,TRBJ2-7,TRBD2,CASSLGLAGLYEQYF,TGCGCCAGCAGCTTGGGACTAGCGGGCCTCTACGAGCAGTACTTC
NA,TRBV19,TRBJ1-5,TRBD1,CASSTGTDSNQPQHF,TGTGCCAGTAGTACCGGGACAGATAGCAATCAGCCCCAGCATTTT
few,TRBV9,TRBJ2-2,TRBD2,CASSVAKLAGGPLGTGELFF,TGTGCCAGCAGCGTAGCAAAACTAGCGGGAGGGCCACTGGGTACCGGGGAGCTGTTTTTT
NA,TRBV7-9,TRBJ2-1,NA,CASRRQGSYNEQFF,TGTGCCAGCAGAAGACAAGGCTCCTACAATGAGCAGTTCTTC
NA,TRBV4-1,TRBJ2-5,NA,CASSQGQGYQETQYF,TGCGCCAGCAGCCAAGGGCAGGGTTACCAAGAGACCCAGTACTTC
NA,TRBV5-1,TRBJ2-5,TRBD1,CASSGGQVRETQYF,TGCGCCAGCAGCGGGGGACAGGTTAGAGAGACCCAGTACTTC
few,TRBV6-5,TRBJ1-2,TRBD1,CASSSFADRADGYTF,TGTGCCAGCAGTAGTTTCGCGGACAGGGCGGATGGCTACACCTTC
few,TRBV7-2,TRBJ1-2,TRBD1,CASSLYRGLQDGYTF,TGTGCCAGCAGCTTATACAGGGGACTTCAGGATGGCTACACCTTC
NA,TRBV6-1,TRBJ1-3,NA,CASSESGANFGNTIYF,TGTGCCAGCAGTGAGTCTGGGGCCAATTTCGGAAACACCATATATTTT
NA,TRBV5-6,TRBJ2-5,TRBD2,CASSYGTSGRVTRETQYF,TGTGCCAGCAGCTACGGGACTAGCGGGAGGGTGACGCGGGAGACCCAGTACTTC
many,TRBV30,TRBJ1-5,NA,CAWSVDRNQPQHF,TGTGCCTGGAGTGTAGACAGAAATCAGCCCCAGCATTTT
NA,TRBV7-8,TRBJ1-2,NA,CASSLLPQGGKYGYTF,TGTGCCAGCAGCTTACTCCCCCAAGGGGGTAAGTATGGCTACACCTTC